These 2 T cell receptor beta chains were all obtained from the same sample, sequenced in a study of blood T cell repertoires in COVID-19. TCRdb keeps only in-frame clones here, not all; method: immunoSEQ multiplex PCR. Of around 220,000 clones in the sample, over 80% were seen once. The source material was peripheral blood. These receptors were obtained from a human donor in a cohort sampled during active COVID-19.

The V call is TRBV19, the J call TRBJ2-4; weak D call: TRBD2 (6 bases). Per germline, CDR1 LNHDA and CDR2 SQIVND (reference sequence). The CDR3 runs 13 residues. V was shortened by 5 bases and J by 4 bases, with 9 bases between the two germline ends. DNA of the CDR3: TGTGCCAGTAGTTGGGACTTTAAAAACATTCAGTACTTC. This gives the protein CASSWDFKNIQYF.

The chain is built from TRBV10-3 and TRBJ2-7; a possible D gene is TRBD1 (6 bases). This CDR3 is built from 14 residues. V was cut by 6 bases and J by 3 bases, with 15 bases left in between. Germline loops: CDR1 ENHRY, CDR2 SYGVKD. The CDR3 sequence is CAIRGAGAFYEQYF. CDR3 nucleotide sequence: TGTGCCATCAGGGGGGCAGGGGCCTTCTACGAGCAGTACTTC.